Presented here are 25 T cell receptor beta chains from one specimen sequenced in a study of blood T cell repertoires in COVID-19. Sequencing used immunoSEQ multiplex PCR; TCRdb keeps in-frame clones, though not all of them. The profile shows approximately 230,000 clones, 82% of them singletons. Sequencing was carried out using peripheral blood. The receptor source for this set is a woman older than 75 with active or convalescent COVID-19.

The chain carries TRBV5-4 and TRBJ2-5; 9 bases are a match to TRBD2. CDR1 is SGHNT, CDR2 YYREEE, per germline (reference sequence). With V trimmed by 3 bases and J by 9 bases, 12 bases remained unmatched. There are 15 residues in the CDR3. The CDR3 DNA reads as TGTGCCAGCAGCTCCACTAGCGGGTGGGACGGGGCCCAGTACTTC. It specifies CASSSTSGWDGAQYF.

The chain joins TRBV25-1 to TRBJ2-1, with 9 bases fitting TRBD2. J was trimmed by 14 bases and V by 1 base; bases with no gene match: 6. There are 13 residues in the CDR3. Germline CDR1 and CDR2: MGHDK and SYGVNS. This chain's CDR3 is CASSEFQTSGKFF. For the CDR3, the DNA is TGTGCCAGCAGTGAATTTCAGACTAGCGGAAAGTTCTTC.

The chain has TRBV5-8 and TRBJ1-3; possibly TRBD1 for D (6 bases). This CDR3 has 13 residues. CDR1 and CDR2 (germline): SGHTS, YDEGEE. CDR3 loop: CACGGPGGNTIYF. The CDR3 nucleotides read TGTGCTTGCGGGGGGCCGGGCGGAAACACCATATATTTT.

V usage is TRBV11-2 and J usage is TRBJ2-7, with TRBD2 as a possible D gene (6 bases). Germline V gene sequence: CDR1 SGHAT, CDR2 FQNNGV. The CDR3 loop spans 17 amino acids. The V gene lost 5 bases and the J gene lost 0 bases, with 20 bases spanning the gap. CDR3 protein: CASSRKDGGVSSYEQYF. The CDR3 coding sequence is TGTGCCAGCAGCCGTAAGGACGGCGGGGTGAGCTCCTACGAGCAGTACTTC.

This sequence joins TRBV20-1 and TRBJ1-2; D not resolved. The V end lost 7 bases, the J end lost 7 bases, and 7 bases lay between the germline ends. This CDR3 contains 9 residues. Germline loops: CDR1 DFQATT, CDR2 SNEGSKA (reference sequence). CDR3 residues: CSGGVGYTF. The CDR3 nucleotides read TGCAGTGGGGGAGTTGGCTACACCTTC.

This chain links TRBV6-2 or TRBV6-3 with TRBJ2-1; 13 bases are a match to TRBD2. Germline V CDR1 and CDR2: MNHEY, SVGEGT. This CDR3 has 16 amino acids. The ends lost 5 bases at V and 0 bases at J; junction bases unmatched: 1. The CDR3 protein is CASSGLAGDSYNEQFF. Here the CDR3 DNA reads TGTGCCAGCAGTGGACTAGCGGGGGACTCCTACAATGAGCAGTTCTTC.

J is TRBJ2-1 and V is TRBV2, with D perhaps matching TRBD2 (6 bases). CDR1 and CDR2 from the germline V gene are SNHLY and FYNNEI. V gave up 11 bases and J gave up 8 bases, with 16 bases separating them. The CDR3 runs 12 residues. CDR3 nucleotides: TGTGCCGAGGGGACCTGGGACTATGAGCAGTTCTTC. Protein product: CAEGTWDYEQFF.

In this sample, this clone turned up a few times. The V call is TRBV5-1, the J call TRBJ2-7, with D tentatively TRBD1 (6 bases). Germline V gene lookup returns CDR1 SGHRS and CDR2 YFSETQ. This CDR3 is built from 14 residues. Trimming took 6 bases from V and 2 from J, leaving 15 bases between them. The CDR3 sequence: CASNMGQTTYEQYF. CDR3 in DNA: TGCGCCAGCAACATGGGACAAACAACCTACGAGCAGTACTTC. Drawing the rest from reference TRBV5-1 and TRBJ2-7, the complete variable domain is KAGVTQTPRYLIKTRGQQVTLSCSPISGHRSVSWYQQTPGQGLQFLFEYFSETQRNKGNFPGRFSGRQFSNSRSEMNVSTLELGDSALYLCASNMGQTTYEQYFGPGTRLTVT.

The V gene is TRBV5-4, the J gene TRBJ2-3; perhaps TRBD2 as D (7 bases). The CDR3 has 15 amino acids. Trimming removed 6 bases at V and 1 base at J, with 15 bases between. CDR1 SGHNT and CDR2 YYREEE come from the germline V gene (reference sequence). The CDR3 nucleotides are TGTGCCAGCACCCCCCGGGGGGCCCGCACAGATACGCAGTATTTT. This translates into CASTPRGARTDTQYF.

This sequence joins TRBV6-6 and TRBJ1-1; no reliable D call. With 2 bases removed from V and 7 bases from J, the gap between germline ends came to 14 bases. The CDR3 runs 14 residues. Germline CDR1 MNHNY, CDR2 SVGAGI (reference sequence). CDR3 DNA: TGTGCCAGCAGTTACACGAAGCCAACCGGTGAAGCTTTCTTT. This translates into CASSYTKPTGEAFF.

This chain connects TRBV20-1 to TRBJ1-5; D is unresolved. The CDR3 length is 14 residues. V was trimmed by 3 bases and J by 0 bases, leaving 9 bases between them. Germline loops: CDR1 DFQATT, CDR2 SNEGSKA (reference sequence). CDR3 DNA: TGCAGTGCTAGTTTGGGCACTAGCAATCAGCCCCAGCATTTT. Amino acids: CSASLGTSNQPQHF.

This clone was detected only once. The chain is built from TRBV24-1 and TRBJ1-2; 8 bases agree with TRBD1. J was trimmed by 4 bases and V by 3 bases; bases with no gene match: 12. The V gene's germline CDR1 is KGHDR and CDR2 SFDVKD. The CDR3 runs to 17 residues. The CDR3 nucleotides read TGTGCCACCAGTGATGACAACAGATTTGGGACAGGCTATGGCTACACCTTC. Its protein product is CATSDDNRFGTGYGYTF.

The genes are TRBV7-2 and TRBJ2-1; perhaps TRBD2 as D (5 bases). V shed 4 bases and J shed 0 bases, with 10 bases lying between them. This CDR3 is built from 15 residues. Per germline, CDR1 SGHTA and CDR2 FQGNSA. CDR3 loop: CASSWEGSSYNEQFF. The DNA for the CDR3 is TGTGCCAGCAGCTGGGAAGGGAGCTCCTACAATGAGCAGTTCTTC.

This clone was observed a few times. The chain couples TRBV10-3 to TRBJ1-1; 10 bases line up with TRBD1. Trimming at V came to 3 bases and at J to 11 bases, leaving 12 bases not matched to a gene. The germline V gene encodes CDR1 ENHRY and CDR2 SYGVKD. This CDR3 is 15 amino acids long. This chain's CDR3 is CAISDRTGGNTVAFF. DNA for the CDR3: TGTGCCATCAGTGACCGGACAGGGGGTAATACTGTGGCTTTCTTT.

CDR3 loop: CAISPGGDQPQHF. The DNA for the CDR3 is TGTGCCATCAGCCCCGGGGGGGATCAGCCCCAGCATTTT. The J gene is TRBJ1-5, the V gene TRBV10-3, with a tentative D call TRBD1 (5 bases). Germline values: CDR1 ENHRY, CDR2 SYGVKD. V shed 6 bases and J shed 5 bases, with 11 bases lying between them. This CDR3 comprises 13 residues.

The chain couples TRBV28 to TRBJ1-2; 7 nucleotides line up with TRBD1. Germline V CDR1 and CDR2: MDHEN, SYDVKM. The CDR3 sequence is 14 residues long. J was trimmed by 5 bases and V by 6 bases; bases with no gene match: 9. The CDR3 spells CASSETGLGYGYTF. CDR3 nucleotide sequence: TGTGCCAGCAGCGAGACAGGGCTGGGGTATGGCTACACCTTC.

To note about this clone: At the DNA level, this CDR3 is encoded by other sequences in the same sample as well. The CDR3 loop reads CASSPGGTEAFF. Written as DNA, the CDR3 is TGCGCCAGCAGCCCAGGGGGCACTGAAGCTTTCTTT. V and J are TRBV5-1 and TRBJ1-1; 7 bases are shared with TRBD1. With V trimmed by 4 bases and J by 4 bases, 1 base remained unmatched. Germline V gene data show CDR1 as SGHRS and CDR2 as YFSETQ. The CDR3 has 12 residues.

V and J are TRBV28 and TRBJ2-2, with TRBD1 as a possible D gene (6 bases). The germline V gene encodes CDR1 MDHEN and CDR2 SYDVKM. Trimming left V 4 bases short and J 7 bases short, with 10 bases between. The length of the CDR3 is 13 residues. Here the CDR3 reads CASSSRGIGELFF. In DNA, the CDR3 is TGTGCCAGCAGTTCCAGGGGAATCGGGGAGCTGTTTTTT.

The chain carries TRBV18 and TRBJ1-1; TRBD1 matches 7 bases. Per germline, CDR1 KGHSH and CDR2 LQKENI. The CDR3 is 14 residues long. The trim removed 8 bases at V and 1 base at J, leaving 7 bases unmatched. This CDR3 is CASTPRQGNTEAFF. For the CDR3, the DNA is TGTGCCAGCACCCCGAGACAGGGGAACACTGAAGCTTTCTTT.

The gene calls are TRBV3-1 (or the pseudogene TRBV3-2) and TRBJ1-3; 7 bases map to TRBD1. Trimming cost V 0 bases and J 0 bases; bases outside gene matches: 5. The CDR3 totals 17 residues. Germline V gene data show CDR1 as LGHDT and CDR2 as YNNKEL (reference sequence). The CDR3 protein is CASSQDSWDSSGNTIYF. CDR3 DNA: TGTGCCAGCAGCCAAGATTCTTGGGACAGCTCTGGAAACACCATATATTTT.

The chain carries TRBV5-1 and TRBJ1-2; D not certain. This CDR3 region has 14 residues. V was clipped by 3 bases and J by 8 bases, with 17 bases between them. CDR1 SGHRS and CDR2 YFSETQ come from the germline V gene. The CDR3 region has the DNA TGCGCCAGCAGCTCCGACACACCGGTCAACGGCTACACCTTC. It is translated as CASSSDTPVNGYTF.

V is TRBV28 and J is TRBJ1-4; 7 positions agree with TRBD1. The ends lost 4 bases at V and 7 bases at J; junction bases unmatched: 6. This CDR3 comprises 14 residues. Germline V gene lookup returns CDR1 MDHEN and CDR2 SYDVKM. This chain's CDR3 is CASSSGQVAEKLFF. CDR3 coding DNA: TGTGCCAGCAGTTCTGGACAGGTCGCTGAAAAACTGTTTTTT.

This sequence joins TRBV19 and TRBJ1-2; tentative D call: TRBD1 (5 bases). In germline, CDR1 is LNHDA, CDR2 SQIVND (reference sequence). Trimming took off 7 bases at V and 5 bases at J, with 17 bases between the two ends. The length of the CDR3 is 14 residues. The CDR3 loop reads CASTHGPGRYGYTF. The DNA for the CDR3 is TGTGCCAGTACTCACGGGCCAGGGAGGTATGGCTACACCTTC. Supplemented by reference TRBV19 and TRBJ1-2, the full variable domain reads DGGITQSPKYLFRKEGQNVTLSCEQNLNHDAMYWYRQDPGQGLRLIYYSQIVNDFQKGDIAEGYSVSREKKESFPLTVTSAQKNPTAFYLCASTHGPGRYGYTFGSGTRLTVV.

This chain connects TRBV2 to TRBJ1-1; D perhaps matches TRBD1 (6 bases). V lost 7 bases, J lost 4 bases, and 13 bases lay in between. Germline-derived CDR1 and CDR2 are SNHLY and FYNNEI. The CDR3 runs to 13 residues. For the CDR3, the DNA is TGTGCCAGCAATGGATACAGGGCCACTGAAGCTTTCTTT. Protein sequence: CASNGYRATEAFF.

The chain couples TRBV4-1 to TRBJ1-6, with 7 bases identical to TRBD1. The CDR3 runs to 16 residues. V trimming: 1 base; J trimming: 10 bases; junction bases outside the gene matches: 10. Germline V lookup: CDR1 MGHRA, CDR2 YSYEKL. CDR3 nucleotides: TGCGCCAGCAGCCAAGGGAGACAGGGTGGAAGATCACCCCTCCACTTT. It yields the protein CASSQGRQGGRSPLHF.